One sample yielded the 10 T cell receptor beta chains listed below, sequenced in a study of blood T cell repertoires in COVID-19. TCRdb keeps only in-frame clones here, not all; method: immunoSEQ multiplex PCR. The sample lists 250,000 to 300,000 clones; around 89% were seen once. The sequencing sample was made of PBMCs or T cells enriched from blood (not recorded which). The receptors originated from a man in his forties who had recovered from COVID-19.

This chain uses TRBV5-1 with TRBJ2-1; 9 nucleotides agree with TRBD1. The CDR3 spans 15 residues. Germline V gene data show CDR1 as SGHRS and CDR2 as YFSETQ. V lost 0 bases and J lost 6; bases outside the gene matches: 4. This CDR3 is CASSLGDRDRNEQFF. The DNA for the CDR3 is TGCGCCAGCAGCTTGGGGGACAGGGATCGCAATGAGCAGTTCTTC.

This chain links TRBV27 with TRBJ1-1; D is possibly TRBD1 (5 bases). The CDR3 is made up of 14 amino acids. Germline loops: CDR1 MNHEY, CDR2 SMNVEV (reference sequence). Trimming stripped 3 bases from V and 0 bases from J, with 8 bases between. The CDR3 loop is CASSFGAMNTEAFF. For the CDR3, the DNA is TGTGCCAGCAGTTTTGGGGCGATGAACACTGAAGCTTTCTTT.

The chain couples TRBV11-3 to TRBJ2-7; 16 bases agree with TRBD2. V was clipped by 4 bases and J by 5 bases; unmatched bases: 2. The CDR3 sequence is 15 residues long. Germline loops: CDR1 SGHNT, CDR2 YENEEA. The chain's CDR3 is CASSSGLAGGNEQYF. The CDR3, as DNA: TGTGCCAGCAGCTCGGGACTAGCGGGGGGGAACGAGCAGTACTTC.

As regards this clone: Compared with germline, one end of the junction differs, possibly owing to a read error. J is TRBJ1-1 and V is TRBV29-1; D is ambiguous. This CDR3 comprises 13 residues. From germline, CDR1 is SQVTM and CDR2 ANQGSEA. For the CDR3, the DNA is TGCAGCGTGGAAGAAACAGCGAACACTGAAGCTTTCTTT. Translating it yields CSVEETANTEAFF.

The chain combines TRBV5-1 with TRBJ2-3; D possibly corresponds to TRBD2 (6 bases). Germline CDR1 is SGHRS and CDR2 is YFSETQ. Trimming stripped 4 bases from V and 0 bases from J, with 12 bases between. The CDR3 spans 15 residues. The CDR3 loop is CASSRWDFSTDTQYF. CDR3 bases: TGCGCCAGCAGCCGGTGGGACTTTAGCACAGATACGCAGTATTTT.

The V call is TRBV28, the J call TRBJ2-5; D is unresolved. With 6 bases removed from V and 5 bases from J, the gap between germline ends came to 19 bases. The CDR3 has 15 amino acids. CDR1 MDHEN and CDR2 SYDVKM come from the germline V gene. DNA of the CDR3: TGTGCCAGCAGCCCCCCCAGGCAAATGCCTGAGACCCAGTACTTC. This sequence encodes CASSPPRQMPETQYF.

This clone was recorded only once. V is TRBV9 and J is TRBJ1-3; D possibly corresponds to TRBD1 (5 bases). With 1 base removed from V and 1 base from J, the gap between germline ends came to 9 bases. The CDR3 sequence is 15 residues long. Germline CDR1 and CDR2: SGDLS and YYNGEE. CDR3 nucleotide sequence: TGTGCCAGCAGCGTATCGGGGGGTTCTGGAAACACCATATATTTT. Its protein product is CASSVSGGSGNTIYF.

This rearrangement joins TRBV21-1 to TRBJ1-4; whether TRBD1, the table's D call, matches the DNA was not checked. TRBV21-1 is a pseudogene locus. The CDR3 covers 20 residues. The CDR3: CASSSAPGTGEDATNEKLFF. CDR3 bases: TGTGCCAGCAGCAGCGCGCCCGGGACAGGGGAGGACGCAACTAATGAAAAACTGTTTTTT.

This chain connects TRBV30 to TRBJ2-5; 9 bases agree with TRBD1. The CDR3 totals 14 residues. Looked up from germline, CDR1 is GTSNPN and CDR2 is SVGIG (reference sequence). V was pared by 2 bases and J by 2 bases, with 3 bases of the junction left unmatched. CDR3 coding DNA: TGTGCCTGGAGTACAGGACAGGGGCAAGAGACCCAGTACTTC. As protein: CAWSTGQGQETQYF.

This chain links TRBV3-1 (or the pseudogene TRBV3-2) with TRBJ1-1; no clear D gene. Germline CDR1 and CDR2: LGHDT and YNNKEL (reference sequence). The CDR3 has 14 residues. Trimming cost V 1 base and J 0 bases, with 6 bases left between them. DNA for the CDR3: TGTGCCAGCAGCCAAGCTATGATGAACACTGAAGCTTTCTTT. It yields the protein CASSQAMMNTEAFF.